Shown below are 28 T cell receptor beta chains from a single sample sequenced in a study of blood T cells in healthy people across ages. Primers used in a second PCR of about 7 to 12 cycles were a sample-barcoded 5' primer and a J-beta primer mix. In TCRdb, the 5' RACE reads were re-called with MiXCR into one record per CDR3 protein. The data show around 1.7 million distinct CDR3 sequences, about 30% seen once. The specimen sequenced was blood. These receptors were obtained from a young woman in good health.

CDR3 in amino acids: CASNGQALSRGPQHF. In DNA form, the CDR3 reads TGTGCCAGCAACGGACAGGCTCTTTCCCGGGGTCCCCAGCATTTT. J is TRBJ1-5 and V is TRBV28, with 7 bases that match TRBD1. The CDR3 length is 15 residues. The germline V gene encodes CDR1 MDHEN and CDR2 SYDVKM. V was clipped by 7 bases and J by 10 bases; unmatched bases: 16. Complete variable domain (other parts from reference TRBV28 and TRBJ1-5): DVKVTQSSRYLVKRTGEKVFLECVQDMDHENMFWYRQDPGLGLRLIYFSYDVKMKEKGDIPEGYSVSREKKERFSLILESASTNQTSMYLCASNGQALSRGPQHFGDGTRLSIL.

This clonotype has a handful of counts. V and J are TRBV6-6 and TRBJ2-7, with 10 bases aligning to TRBD2. Germline V gene lookup returns CDR1 MNHNY and CDR2 SVGAGI (reference sequence). The CDR3 totals 15 residues. The trim removed 8 bases at V and 4 bases at J, leaving 11 bases unmatched. The CDR3 nucleotides are TGTGCCAGCGGGCCGAGGACTAGCGGTACTTACGAGCAGTACTTC. This encodes CASGPRTSGTYEQYF.

The chain joins TRBV20-1 to TRBJ2-7; no clear D. This CDR3 region has 12 residues. Germline V gene data show CDR1 as DFQATT and CDR2 as SNEGSKA (reference sequence). V lost 2 bases and J lost 3, with 8 bases in between. The CDR3 coding sequence is TGCAGTGCTAGAAGGTCATTCTACGAGCAGTACTTC. This encodes CSARRSFYEQYF.

This rearrangement joins TRBV12-5 to TRBJ2-4; D is undetermined. The CDR3 covers 11 residues. V lost 1 base and J 11 bases, leaving 6 bases between the germline ends. Germline CDR1 is LGHNT and CDR2 is FRNRAP. CDR3 amino acids: CASGLGPFQYF. The CDR3 DNA is TGTGCTAGTGGTTTGGGCCCCTTTCAGTACTTC.

This clonotype was seen a few times. The chain combines TRBV5-4 with TRBJ1-1; D is possibly TRBD1 (5 bases). Germline values: CDR1 SGHNT, CDR2 YYREEE (reference sequence). The CDR3 is 15 amino acids. V was pared by 4 bases and J by 0 bases, with 13 bases between. CDR3 nucleotides: TGTGCCAGCAGCCCTTCGGACACTTTGAACACTGAAGCTTTCTTT. It translates to CASSPSDTLNTEAFF.

Only a few counts were recorded for this clonotype. The gene calls are TRBV6-6 and TRBJ1-2; 8 bases are shared with TRBD1. Germline V gene data show CDR1 as MNHNY and CDR2 as SVGAGI (reference sequence). Trimming took 4 bases from V and 4 from J; bases not matched to a gene: 8. This CDR3 has 15 amino acids. The CDR3 protein is CASSSQGARGYGYTF. CDR3 nucleotides: TGTGCCAGCAGTTCGCAGGGGGCGCGGGGCTATGGCTACACCTTC.

V and J are TRBV9 and TRBJ1-1, with D perhaps matching TRBD1 (5 bases). Germline-derived CDR1 and CDR2 are SGDLS and YYNGEE. V gave up 0 bases and J gave up 0 bases, with 9 bases separating them. The length of the CDR3 is 15 residues. This CDR3 reads CASSVGDRLNTEAFF. In nucleotides, the CDR3 is TGTGCCAGCAGCGTAGGAGACAGACTGAACACTGAAGCTTTCTTT.

This clonotype was counted at least ten times. This chain connects TRBV12-3 or TRBV12-4 to TRBJ2-7; weak D call: TRBD1 (6 bases). The CDR3 extends over 14 amino acids. V lost 6 bases and J 7 bases, leaving 19 bases between the germline ends. The CDR3 reads CASSSGTPSREQYF. The CDR3, as DNA: TGTGCCAGCAGCTCCGGGACACCATCAAGGGAGCAGTACTTC.

The gene calls are TRBV12-3 or TRBV12-4 and TRBJ1-1; TRBD1 is a possible D gene (6 bases). The CDR3 sequence is 16 residues long. V lost 6 bases, J lost 4 bases, and 21 bases lay in between. This CDR3 reads CASSPGEGWTSTEAFF. The CDR3 DNA is TGTGCCAGCAGCCCAGGGGAGGGATGGACGAGCACTGAAGCTTTCTTT.

This sequence joins TRBV11-2 and TRBJ2-1, with TRBD2 matching 11 bases. The CDR3 runs 17 residues. V dropped 1 base and J dropped 5; count of bases not matched to a gene: 7. CDR1 SGHAT and CDR2 FQNNGV come from the germline V gene. The CDR3 nucleotides read TGTGCCAGCAGCTTAGGAGCCGAGACTAGCGGGGACAATGAGCAGTTCTTC. Protein sequence: CASSLGAETSGDNEQFF.

This chain connects TRBV7-3 to TRBJ1-6, with TRBD1 matching 7 bases. Per germline, CDR1 SGHTA and CDR2 FQGTGA. The CDR3 totals 17 residues. Trimming removed 3 bases from V and 2 bases from J; junction bases left unmatched: 7. CDR3 protein: CASSLGQPGTYNSPLHF. The CDR3 DNA reads as TGTGCCAGCAGCTTGGGACAGCCTGGGACCTATAATTCACCCCTCCACTTT.

The chain couples TRBV3-1 to TRBJ2-5; D gene ambiguous. This CDR3 has 13 amino acids. V lost 2 bases and J lost 7, with 11 bases in between. Germline CDR1 reads LGHDT; CDR2 reads YNNKEL (reference sequence). The CDR3 DNA sequence: TGTGCCAGCAGCCAATCGGCGGAAGGGACCCAGTACTTC. Amino acid sequence: CASSQSAEGTQYF.

CDR3 sequence: CASIPRGTGPSYEQYF. In nucleotides, the CDR3 is TGTGCCAGCATACCCCGCGGGACAGGGCCGTCCTACGAGCAGTACTTC. The V and J genes are TRBV12-3 or TRBV12-4 and TRBJ2-7; 9 bases map to TRBD1. V lost 7 bases to trimming and J lost 1 base; unmatched junction nucleotides: 11. This CDR3 is built from 16 residues.

The chain joins TRBV6-2 or TRBV6-3 to TRBJ1-5; D possibly corresponds to TRBD1 (5 bases). Germline V gives CDR1 MNHEY, CDR2 SVGEGT. Trimming removed 0 bases at V and 6 bases at J, with 15 bases between. The CDR3 runs 16 residues. CDR3 protein: CASSYSKGGVSQPQHF. The CDR3 nucleotides read TGTGCCAGCAGTTACTCGAAAGGAGGGGTCAGTCAGCCCCAGCATTTT.

In the case of this clonotype: A much more abundant neighbour one base away suggests this may be a read error. The rearrangement uses TRBV28 and TRBJ2-7; tentative D call: TRBD2 (6 bases). The CDR3 has 14 amino acids. Per the germline V gene, CDR1 is MDHEN and CDR2 is SYDVKM. The CDR3 nucleotides are TGTGCCGGCAGTCCCGGGGGTATTTTGAACGAGCAGTACTTC. Translated: CAGSPGGILNEQYF.

This rearrangement joins TRBV27 to TRBJ1-6, with D possibly TRBD1 on 5 matching bases. The CDR3 length is 17 residues. Germline CDR1 MNHEY, CDR2 SMNVEV (reference sequence). V lost 0 bases to trimming and J lost 4 bases, with 13 bases between them. The CDR3 DNA sequence: TGTGCCAGCAGTTTATCGATTCGGGACTTATATAATTCACCCCTCCACTTT. Translation: CASSLSIRDLYNSPLHF.

The chain carries TRBV7-2 and TRBJ2-4; TRBD1 matches at 7 bases. The CDR3 totals 15 residues. V trimming: 1 base; J trimming: 13 bases; junction bases outside the gene matches: 13. Germline lookup yields CDR1 SGHTA and CDR2 FQGNSA. CDR3 region: CASSLDRGPYNEQYF. In DNA, the CDR3 is TGTGCCAGCAGCTTAGATAGGGGGCCCTACAATGAGCAGTACTTC.

V usage is TRBV5-5 and J usage is TRBJ1-6; TRBD1 might be the D (6 bases). The CDR3 runs to 14 residues. Trimming removed 5 bases at V and 8 bases at J, with 14 bases between. The germline CDR1 and CDR2 sequences are SGHKS and YYEKEE (reference sequence). CDR3 DNA: TGTGCCAGCAGTTTAAGACAGGTGGATTCACCCCTCCACTTT. It translates to CASSLRQVDSPLHF.

In its sample, this clonotype was seen a few times. This chain joins TRBV6-5 and TRBJ2-7; 8 bases match TRBD1. The CDR3 sequence is 15 residues long. The germline V gene has CDR1 MNHEY and CDR2 SVGAGI. V was clipped by 6 bases and J by 1 base; unmatched bases: 8. CDR3 residues: CASSRFRDRSYEQYF. The CDR3, as DNA: TGTGCCAGCAGCCGATTCCGGGACAGGTCCTACGAGCAGTACTTC.

V is TRBV20-1 and J is TRBJ1-2; 9 nucleotides align to TRBD1. Trimming cost V 6 bases and J 9 bases; bases outside gene matches: 8. The CDR3 has 12 residues. The germline gives CDR1 DFQATT, CDR2 SNEGSKA (reference sequence). This CDR3 is CSASDRGLSYTF. CDR3 DNA sequence: TGCAGTGCCTCAGACAGGGGGTTGAGCTACACCTTC.

This clonotype was picked up a small number of times. The chain has TRBV5-1 and TRBJ1-1; 8 bases map to TRBD1. This CDR3 has 15 residues. Germline V gene lookup returns CDR1 SGHRS and CDR2 YFSETQ. Unmatched junction bases numbered 7, after V lost 1 base and J lost 5 bases. The DNA for the CDR3 is TGCGCCAGCAGCTTGATTCAGGGGGCCGGAACTGAAGCTTTCTTT. It yields the protein CASSLIQGAGTEAFF.

This clonotype was counted many times. The chain employs TRBV29-1 and TRBJ2-5; D is ambiguous. Germline V gives CDR1 SQVTM, CDR2 ANQGSEA. The CDR3 covers 13 residues. The V end lost 0 bases, the J end lost 5 bases, and 10 bases lay between the germline ends. For the CDR3, the DNA is TGCAGCGTTGAAGATCTTTTGGGGGAGACCCAGTACTTC. Translated, it gives CSVEDLLGETQYF.

This clonotype was counted at least ten times. The chain uses TRBV5-1 and TRBJ2-7, with TRBD2 as a possible D gene (5 bases). The germline gives CDR1 SGHRS, CDR2 YFSETQ. CDR3 length equals 13 residues. V was clipped by 0 bases and J by 2 bases, with 6 bases between them. The CDR3 DNA reads as TGCGCCAGCAGCTTGGCGGGGACCTACGAGCAGTACTTC. Protein: CASSLAGTYEQYF.

The chain links TRBV28 to TRBJ2-1, with D unresolved. V was trimmed by 6 bases and J by 1 base, leaving 10 bases between them. This CDR3 has 14 residues. Germline-derived CDR1 and CDR2 are MDHEN and SYDVKM. DNA of the CDR3: TGTGCCAGCAGACCACAGCCGTCCTACAATGAGCAGTTCTTC. This codes for CASRPQPSYNEQFF.

This chain connects TRBV12-3 or TRBV12-4 to TRBJ2-1; 14 positions match TRBD2. The junction had 19 bases not matched to a gene; V was cut back by 6 bases and J by 9 bases. This CDR3 comprises 19 residues. The CDR3: CASSPGTSGSATVLGEQFF. The DNA of the CDR3 is TGTGCCAGCAGCCCCGGGACTAGCGGGAGCGCCACGGTTTTGGGTGAGCAGTTCTTC.

This CDR3 reads CASLELRGTQPQHF. The CDR3 DNA reads as TGTGCCAGCTTGGAGTTGCGGGGGACTCAGCCCCAGCATTTT. The chain recombines TRBV5-5 with TRBJ1-5; TRBD1 might be the D (5 bases). This CDR3 is built from 14 residues. The germline V and J ends were trimmed by 7 bases and 6 bases, with 17 bases remaining between them. From germline, CDR1 is SGHKS and CDR2 YYEKEE (reference sequence). Full variable domain (rest looked up from reference TRBV5-5 and TRBJ1-5): DAGVTQSPTHLIKTRGQQVTLRCSPISGHKSVSWYQQVLGQGPQFIFQYYEKEERGRGNFPDRFSARQFPNYSSELNVNALLLGDSALYLCASLELRGTQPQHFGDGTRLSIL.

This clonotype has just a few counts. The J gene is TRBJ2-7, the V gene TRBV5-1; TRBD2 aligns across 7 bases. CDR3 length: 14 amino acids. Looked up from germline, CDR1 is SGHRS and CDR2 is YFSETQ. The trim removed 3 bases at V and 5 bases at J, leaving 8 bases unmatched. The CDR3 loop reads CASSWGGFRNEQYF. Written as DNA, the CDR3 is TGCGCCAGCAGCTGGGGAGGGTTTCGGAACGAGCAGTACTTC.

The J gene is TRBJ2-1, the V gene TRBV7-3; TRBD2 matches 15 bases. V lost 1 base, J lost 7 bases, and 5 bases stayed unmatched. Germline CDR1 SGHTA, CDR2 FQGTGA. This CDR3 is built from 17 residues. The CDR3 nucleotides read TGTGCCAGCAGCTTAAGGACTAGCGGGGGGGCGAGGAATGAGCAGTTCTTC. Its protein is CASSLRTSGGARNEQFF.